A selection of T cell receptor beta chains follows, all from one sample in a study of sequential checkpoint blockade in melanoma. Using immunoSEQ multiplex PCR, the repertoire was profiled, and TCRdb retains in-frame clones only, with some absent. The table records fewer than 4,500 clones, approximately 25% of them present only once. The sample in question was tumor tissue (inferred from file names), obtained from a patient given nivolumab and ipilimumab in sequence. Every receptor here comes from a human donor with melanoma. The CDR3 runs from the conserved cysteine through the conserved F or W. Fields, in order: J gene, V gene, CDR3 protein.

TRBJ1-5 TRBV2 CASTGPSDNQPQHF
TRBJ2-1 TRBV18 CASSPPAGGQGNEQFF
TRBJ2-1 TRBV23-1 CASSQGLAGDSYNEQFF
TRBJ1-1 TRBV6-8 CASSQTLNTEAFF
TRBJ2-7 TRBV19 CASSIGTAPYEQYF
TRBJ2-2 TRBV11-3 CASSFGTSHRTGELFF
TRBJ2-3 TRBV11-3 CASSSTSGDRTQYF
TRBJ1-2 TRBV11-3 CASSLGAASSYGYTF
TRBJ1-5 TRBV6-8 CASSMGQVGPQHF
TRBJ2-2 TRBV15 CATSRDVPRGVNTGELFF
TRBJ1-1 TRBV30 CAWGRGMNTEAFF